This note documents a single TCR beta chain sequence. The target of this receptor is not known. No base quality information exists; no much larger clone differs at one position. CDR1 is given as LGHNA and CDR2 as YNFKEQ, both from the germline V gene. The CDR3 covers 15 residues, taking in both the cysteine and the phenylalanine. Only the CDR3 portion is preserved as DNA: 45 bases, with reading frame beginning at the first base. V is cut back by 0 bases and J by 8 bases, with 6 bases in the junction unmatched. This sample was included in a study of shared clonotypes between healthy human individuals (dated by TCRdb to about 2020). Regarding the complete study: The cohort comprised a couple of women and three men aged 18 to 49 years. For each donor, three plates each were used for CD4 naive and CD4 memory, two plates were used for CD8 naive, and one plate was used for CD8 memory. To estimate repertoire size and how much clonotype sharing occurs between individuals, the study deeply sequenced the blood TCR repertoires of 4 to 6 healthy adults. To increase sequencing depth and limit assay-specific biases, different laboratories used diverse techniques to prepare libraries and sequence TCR repertoires. Between about 0.9 and 8.9 billion PBMCs per donor were obtained by leukapheresis. General findings and caveats noted by the study authors: Larger estimated clonotype richness was generally found for naive subsets than for memory subsets. Pairwise subsampling led to the expectation that sequencing depth would affect the degree of clonotype sharing among donors. Only blood was sampled, and tissue TCR repertoires likely differ from those in blood. When a handful of donors were compared, the shared fraction of clonotypes was approximately 5% for naive CD4, roughly 3.4% for naive CD8, 2.3% for memory CD4, and 0.4% for memory CD8. Even with the large sequencing depth, rarefaction of the sorted-subset datasets indicated that sequencing was incomplete. Compared with non-shared clonotypes, the clonotypes found in all four sorted-subset donors had higher generation probabilities. Because the study included a small number of donors, the genetic and exposure-history diversity represented was limited.

Healthy HIV-negative adults with no recently reported acute infections or vaccinations were included as donors. All donors were Caucasian adults living in Nashville, Tennessee, USA. CD4+ T cells were enriched by magnetic negative selection, after which naive cells were positively selected on CD45RA and the negative fraction was taken as the memory subset. Blood was obtained by leukapheresis, after which PBMCs were separated by Ficoll-Histopaque density gradient centrifugation and cryopreserved in liquid nitrogen vapor phase. Analytical flow cytometry was used to check the purity and quantity of each magnetically sorted T cell population. Each sorted fraction had its genomic DNA isolated and then quantified by UV absorbance on a Nanodrop 2000c. TCR CDR3 regions were amplified from genomic DNA by multiplex PCR using the deep immunoSEQ assay. Genomic DNA extracted from each cell subset was distributed evenly over all wells of several immunoSEQ 96-well plates, and each plate served as one replicate. For sorted subsets, approximately 200 ng of genomic DNA, equivalent to about 30,000 T cell genomes, went into each replicate PCR. The purified libraries were quantified using a Qubit 3.0 fluorometer, sized with a Bioanalyzer 2100, and then quantified again using the KAPA Library Quantification kit. Every immunoSEQ 96-well plate was sequenced on a separate single-read 150-cycle Illumina NextSeq 550 flow cell. The authors' pipeline ran thus. Because the immunoSEQ output held only junctional sequences and lacked quality scores, the filtering could not match the filtering applied to full-length reads. Sequences were annotated with PyIR, a Python wrapper for IgBLAST v1.9, using IMGT germline references to assign V/J genes and CDR3. Reads were removed for weak V/J assignments (E-value above 1e-6), missing CDR3, stop codons, out-of-frame junctions, or ambiguous translated residues. A V3J clonotype was defined by an identical inferred V gene, J gene, and CDR3 amino acid sequence. Percentage overlap between repertoires was computed as shared unique clonotypes divided by the size of the smaller repertoire. Three approaches were used to assess repertoire richness: RTK rarefaction, the Chao1 estimator, and Recon v2.1 estimates of unobserved clonotypes. Generation probabilities were computed with OLGA for all TCRbeta clonotypes obtained by the gDNA method from several donors. Sourced from immuneACCESS, this table was stored by TCRdb with only in-frame sequences that have V and J called. A share of the clones is absent; for the studies checked, an unresolved V gene accounts for under half, and the remainder has no known explanation. The V and J calls and clone size were taken over from that table, and D and trimming were inferred from the DNA. The sample table contains some 2,100,000 clones; only one count was recorded for 90% to 97% of them. Approximately 0.13% of the sample is held by the ten biggest clonotypes.

The rearrangement combines TRBV4-2 with TRBJ1-4; TRBD1 agrees with 7 junctional bases. Sequencing was carried out using naive CD4+ T cells sorted from blood. Explained via the paper, the cell subset or site label denotes: CD45RA+ positively selected. This clonotype originated in a man younger than 35 in good health. The nucleotide sequence is TGTGCCAGCAGCCAAGATTCCGGGACAGCAGAAAAACTGTTTTTT. It codes for CASSQDSGTAEKLFF.